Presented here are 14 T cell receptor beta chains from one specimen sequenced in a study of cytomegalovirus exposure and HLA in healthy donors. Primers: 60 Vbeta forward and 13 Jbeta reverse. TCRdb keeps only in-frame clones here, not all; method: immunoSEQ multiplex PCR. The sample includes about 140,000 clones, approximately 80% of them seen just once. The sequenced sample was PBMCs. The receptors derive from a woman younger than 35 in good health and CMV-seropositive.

The CDR3 here is CASSLSGGAADTQYF. CDR3 DNA: TGCGCCAGCAGCCTTAGCGGGGGGGCCGCAGATACGCAGTATTTT. The J gene is TRBJ2-3, the V gene TRBV4-3; 11 bases align to TRBD2. The CDR3 totals 15 residues. After removal of 4 bases from V and 4 bases from J, the junction contained 4 bases not matched to a gene. The germline gives CDR1 LGHNA, CDR2 YSLEER.

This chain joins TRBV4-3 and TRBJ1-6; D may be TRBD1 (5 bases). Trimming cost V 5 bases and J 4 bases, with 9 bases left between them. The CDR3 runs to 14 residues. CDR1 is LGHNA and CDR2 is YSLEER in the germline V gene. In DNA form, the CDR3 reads TGCGCCAGCAGCTACACAGGATATAATTCACCCCTCCACTTT. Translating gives CASSYTGYNSPLHF.

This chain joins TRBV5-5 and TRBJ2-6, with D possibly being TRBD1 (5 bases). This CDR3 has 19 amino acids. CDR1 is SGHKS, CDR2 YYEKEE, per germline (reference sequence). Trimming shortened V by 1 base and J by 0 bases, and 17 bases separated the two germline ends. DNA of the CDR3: TGTGCCAGCAGCTTGCGTACAAGGACACGGAGCTCTGGGGCCAACGTCCTGACTTTC. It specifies CASSLRTRTRSSGANVLTF.

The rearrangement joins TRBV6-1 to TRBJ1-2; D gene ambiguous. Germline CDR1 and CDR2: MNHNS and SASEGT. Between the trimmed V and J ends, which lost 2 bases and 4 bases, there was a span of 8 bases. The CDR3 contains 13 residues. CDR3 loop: CASSELYSYGYTF. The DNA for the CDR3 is TGTGCCAGCAGTGAATTATACAGCTATGGCTACACCTTC.

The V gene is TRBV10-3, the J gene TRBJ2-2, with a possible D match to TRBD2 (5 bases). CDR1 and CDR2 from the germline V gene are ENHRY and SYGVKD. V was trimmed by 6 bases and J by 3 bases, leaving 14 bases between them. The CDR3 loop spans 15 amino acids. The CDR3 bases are TGTGCCATCAGCCTCAAGGGAGTTGACACCGGGGAGCTGTTTTTT. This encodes CAISLKGVDTGELFF.

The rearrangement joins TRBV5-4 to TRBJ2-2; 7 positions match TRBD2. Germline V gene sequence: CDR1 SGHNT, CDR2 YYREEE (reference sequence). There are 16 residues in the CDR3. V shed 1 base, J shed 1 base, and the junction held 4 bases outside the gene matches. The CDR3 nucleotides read TGTGCCAGCAGCTTGTCCCCGGGGGGGAACACCGGGGAGCTGTTTTTT. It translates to CASSLSPGGNTGELFF.

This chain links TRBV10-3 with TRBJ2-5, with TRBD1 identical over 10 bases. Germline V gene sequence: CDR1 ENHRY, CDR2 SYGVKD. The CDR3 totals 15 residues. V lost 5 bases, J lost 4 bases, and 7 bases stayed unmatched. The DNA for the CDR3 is TGTGCCATCAGTACCTCCGGACAGGGGGGAGAGACCCAGTACTTC. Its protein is CAISTSGQGGETQYF.

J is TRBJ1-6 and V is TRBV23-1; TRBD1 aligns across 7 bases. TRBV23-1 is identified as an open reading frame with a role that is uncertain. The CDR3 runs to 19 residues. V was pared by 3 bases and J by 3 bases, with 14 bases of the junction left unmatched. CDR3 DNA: TGCGCCAGCAGTCACTCCCGTGGACAGGAGGTTATCTATAATTCACCCCTCCACTTT. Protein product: CASSHSRGQEVIYNSPLHF.

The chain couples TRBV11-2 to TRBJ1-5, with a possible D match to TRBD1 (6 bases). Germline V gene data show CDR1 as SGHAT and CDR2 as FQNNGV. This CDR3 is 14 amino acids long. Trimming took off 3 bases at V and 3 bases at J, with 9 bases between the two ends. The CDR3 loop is CASSLTGLNQPQHF. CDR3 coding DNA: TGTGCCAGCAGCTTGACAGGCCTCAATCAGCCCCAGCATTTT.

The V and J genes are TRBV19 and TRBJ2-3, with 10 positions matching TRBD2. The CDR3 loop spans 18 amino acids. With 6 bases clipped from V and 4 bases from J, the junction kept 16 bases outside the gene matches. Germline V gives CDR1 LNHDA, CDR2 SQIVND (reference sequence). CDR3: CASSRSQLAGAKADTQYF. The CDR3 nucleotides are TGTGCCAGTAGCAGGAGTCAGCTAGCGGGGGCCAAGGCAGATACGCAGTATTTT.

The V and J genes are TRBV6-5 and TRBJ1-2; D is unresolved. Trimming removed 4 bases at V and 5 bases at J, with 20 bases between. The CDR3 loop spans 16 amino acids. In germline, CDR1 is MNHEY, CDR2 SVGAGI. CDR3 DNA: TGTGCCAGCAGTTCTCCGGTTGGCAGACAAAAATATGGCTACACCTTC. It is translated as CASSSPVGRQKYGYTF.

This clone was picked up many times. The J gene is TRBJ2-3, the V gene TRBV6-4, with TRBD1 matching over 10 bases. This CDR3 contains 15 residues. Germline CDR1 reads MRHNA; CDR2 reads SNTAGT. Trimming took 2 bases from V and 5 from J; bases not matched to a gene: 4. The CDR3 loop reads CASSDDGTGVDTQYF. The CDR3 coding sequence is TGTGCCAGCAGTGACGATGGGACAGGGGTAGATACGCAGTATTTT.

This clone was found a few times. The DNA of the CDR3 is TGTGCCAGCAGCCCCGGGACAGGGGAAACAGATACGCAGTATTTT. It is translated as CASSPGTGETDTQYF. The chain employs TRBV6-4 and TRBJ2-3, with TRBD1 matching over 10 bases. Looked up from germline, CDR1 is MRHNA and CDR2 is SNTAGT. V gave up 6 bases and J gave up 3 bases; unmatched junction bases: 6. CDR3 length: 15 amino acids.

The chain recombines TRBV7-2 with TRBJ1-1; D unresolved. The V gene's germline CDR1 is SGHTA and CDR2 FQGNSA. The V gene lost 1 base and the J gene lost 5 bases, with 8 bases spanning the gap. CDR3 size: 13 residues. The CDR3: CASSLDWLTEAFF. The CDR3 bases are TGTGCCAGCAGCTTAGACTGGTTGACTGAAGCTTTCTTT.